This T cell receptor (beta chain) was sequenced in a study of shared clonotypes between healthy human individuals. Study overall: The cohort had a couple of women and a few men, ages 18 to 49. Plates per donor: three CD4 naive, three CD4 memory, two CD8 naive, one CD8 memory. Study-wide points: Across subsets, estimated richness was generally greater for naive than for memory populations.

Replicate PCRs for sorted subsets used around 190 ng DNA; this equaled 33,000 or so T cell genomes. Only in-frame clones appear in the TCRdb table, and some are missing; sequencing was by immunoSEQ multiplex PCR. The sample shows 2 million to 2.5 million clones, about nine tenths of them seen only once. Comments on this clone: Its matching antigen is unknown.

V lost 5 bases and J 4 bases, leaving 9 bases between the germline ends. The CDR3 consists of 13 residues. Germline loops: CDR1 LNHDA, CDR2 SQIVND (reference sequence). This clonotype originated in a man aged 18 to 29 in good health. Some clones in this sample may be carry-over from other donors' samples. The chain carries TRBV19 and TRBJ2-4, with a weak D call TRBD1 (7 bases). Material: naive CD4+ T cells from PBMCs. Subset specified: CD45RA+ positively selected. CDR3 residues: CASSPGGKNIQYF. The CDR3 nucleotides are TGTGCCAGTAGTCCAGGGGGGAAAAACATTCAGTACTTC. Together with reference TRBV19 and TRBJ2-4, the CDR3 gives the full variable domain: DGGITQSPKYLFRKEGQNVTLSCEQNLNHDAMYWYRQDPGQGLRLIYYSQIVNDFQKGDIAEGYSVSREKKESFPLTVTSAQKNPTAFYLCASSPGGKNIQYFGAGTRLSVL.